Following are 10 T cell receptor beta chains from one sample sequenced in a study of glioma-infiltrating T cells. Using RNA template, CDR3s of TCR alpha and beta were amplified with iRepertoire arm-PCR. TCRdb analysed the multiplex PCR reads with MiXCR anew, one entry per CDR3 protein. The sample carries roughly 350,000 distinct CDR3 sequences, around 45% recorded once. Sequencing was done on a sample of glioma tissue, nonneoplastic brain tissue, or PBMCs (not recorded which). The receptors come from a human donor with low-grade glioma or glioblastoma, undergoing nonglioma brain surgery, or in good health (not recorded which).

Comment on this clonotype: The germline gene is not matched at one end of the junction; a read error may be the cause. The chain joins TRBV7-2 to TRBJ2-1, with D unresolved. There are 13 residues in the CDR3. Germline lookup yields CDR1 SGHTA and CDR2 FQGNSA. For the CDR3, the DNA is TGTGCCCGCAGCTTAAACAGCTACAATGAGCAGTTCTTC. It is translated as CARSLNSYNEQFF.

The chain recombines TRBV4-1 with TRBJ2-7; no reliable D call. The V end was cut by 1 base, the J end by 2 bases, with 15 bases between. This CDR3 contains 16 residues. Per the germline V gene, CDR1 is MGHRA and CDR2 is YSYEKL. As DNA, the CDR3 is TGCGCCAGCAGCCAAGGATATTCTGAGGCTACCTACGAGCAGTACTTC. It specifies CASSQGYSEATYEQYF.

Concerning this clonotype: This clone may be a read error of a much larger clone one base away. V usage is TRBV27 and J usage is TRBJ1-6; no firm D call. The V end was cut by 5 bases, the J end by 7 bases, with 9 bases between. Germline V lookup: CDR1 MNHEY, CDR2 SMNVEV (reference sequence). CDR3 length: 13 residues. CDR3 nucleotides: TGTGCCAGCAGTCTCAATACGAATTCACCCCTCCACTTT. Translating gives CASSLNTNSPLHF.

Remarks on this clonotype: This could be a read error, since a much larger clone is one nucleotide away. V is TRBV20-1 and J is TRBJ2-2; tentative D call: TRBD2 (5 bases). In germline, CDR1 is DFQATT, CDR2 SNEGSKA (reference sequence). This CDR3 region has 11 residues. DNA for the CDR3: TGCAGTGCTAGCGGCCCCGGGGAGCTGGTTTTT. Amino acids: CSASGPGELVF.

This clonotype was found once. Relative to the germline gene, one junction end is altered; a read error may explain this. This chain links TRBV12-3 or TRBV12-4 with TRBJ2-1, with TRBD2 identical over 11 bases. The CDR3 runs to 18 residues. The CDR3 loop is CASSFGSGRAHEFHEQSF. CDR3 coding DNA: TGTGCCAGCAGTTTTGGTAGCGGGAGGGCCCATGAGTTCCATGAGCAGTCCTTC.

The chain employs TRBV5-1 and TRBJ2-1; either TRBD1 or TRBD2 may supply D (5 bases each). V shed 4 bases and J shed 6 bases, with 14 bases lying between them. Per germline, CDR1 SGHRS and CDR2 YFSETQ. This CDR3 spans 14 amino acids. DNA of the CDR3: TGCGCCAGCAGCGTATACCGGGACCCCAATGAGCAGTTCTTC. Translated, it gives CASSVYRDPNEQFF.

This clonotype was seen a handful of times. This chain links TRBV20-1 with TRBJ2-7; TRBD1 matches 9 bases. The CDR3 loop spans 14 amino acids. J gave up 6 bases and V 6 bases, and 12 bases lay outside the gene matches. The germline CDR1 and CDR2 sequences are DFQATT and SNEGSKA (reference sequence). CDR3 loop: CSANGQGIGSEQYF. CDR3 nucleotides: TGCAGTGCGAACGGACAGGGGATAGGATCCGAGCAGTACTTC.

This clonotype was counted once. The junction departs from the called germline gene at one end, perhaps through a read error. The V call is TRBV28, the J call TRBJ2-7; 13 bases fit TRBD2. The CDR3 has 15 amino acids. The germline CDR1 and CDR2 sequences are MDHEN and SYDVKM. CDR3 region: CASRAPGLAGNEKYF. The CDR3 coding sequence is TGTGCCAGCAGGGCTCCGGGACTAGCGGGAAACGAGAAGTACTTC.

This clonotype appeared many times. The chain recombines TRBV4-1 with TRBJ2-1, with TRBD1 identical over 7 bases. Germline V lookup: CDR1 MGHRA, CDR2 YSYEKL. The CDR3 length is 15 residues. V lost 3 bases to trimming and J lost 5 bases; unmatched junction nucleotides: 7. The CDR3 nucleotides are TGCGCCAGCAGCCATCGACAGGGCGCCAACAATGAGCAGTTCTTC. Protein product: CASSHRQGANNEQFF.

As regards this clonotype: A much larger clone lies a single base off, so this may be a read error. The chain recombines TRBV27 with TRBJ2-4; 9 nucleotides agree with TRBD1. The CDR3 spans 19 residues. CDR1 MNHEY and CDR2 SMNVEV come from the germline V gene (reference sequence). CDR3 DNA sequence: TGTGCCAGCAGTTTAATCACAGGGGGCGGACCCGGAGCCAAAGACATTCAGTACTTC. Translating gives CASSLITGGGPGAKDIQYF.